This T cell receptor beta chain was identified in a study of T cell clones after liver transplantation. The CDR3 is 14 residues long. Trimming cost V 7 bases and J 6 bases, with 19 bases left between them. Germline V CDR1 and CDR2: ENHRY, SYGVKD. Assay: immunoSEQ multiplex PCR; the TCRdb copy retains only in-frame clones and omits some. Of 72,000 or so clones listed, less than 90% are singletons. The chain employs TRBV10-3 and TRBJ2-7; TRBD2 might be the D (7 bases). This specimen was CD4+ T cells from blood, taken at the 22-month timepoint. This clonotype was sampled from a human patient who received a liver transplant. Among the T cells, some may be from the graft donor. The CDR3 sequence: CAITEGGGPLEQYF. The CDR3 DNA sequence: TGTGCCATCACGGAAGGGGGGGGACCTCTCGAGCAGTACTTC.